This entry features one TCR beta chain sequence. The source of the sample is a study of blood T cell repertoires in COVID-19. Method: immunoSEQ multiplex PCR; TCRdb's copy keeps in-frame clones and lacks some. Seen here are roughly 200,000 clones, less than 90% observed once, and the top ten hold approximately 4.8%. The source of this sequence is a young woman who had been exposed to COVID-19. Sequenced input: PBMCs or T cells enriched from blood (not recorded which).

DNA of the CDR3: TGTGCCAGCAGTGATGAGCGGGGGCGGGGGAATGAGCAGTTCTTC. Residues: CASSDERGRGNEQFF. The rearrangement uses TRBV6-1 and TRBJ2-1; 8 positions agree with TRBD2. J was trimmed by 7 bases and V by 3 bases; bases with no gene match: 8. Germline CDR1 MNHNS, CDR2 SASEGT. This CDR3 spans 15 amino acids.